The text below deals with one TCR beta chain. Its specificity is not known. The sample comes from a study of cytomegalovirus exposure and HLA in healthy donors. For the study at large: An analysis done earlier identified more than 100 million unique TCR beta sequences from about 179 million T cells.

Study outcomes and limitations: Solely CMV serostatus was available to characterize immune exposure. Most TCR sequences were rare, but some public TCRs occurred in many donors.

PCR employed 60 Vbeta and 13 Jbeta primers. Data came from immunoSEQ multiplex PCR; TCRdb stores just in-frame clones and leaves some out. The sample contains around 92,000 clones, about 84% of which appear only once. Germline V gives CDR1 MNHEY, CDR2 SVGAGI. Trimming pared 4 bases from V and 6 bases from J, leaving 15 bases between. The CDR3 covers 14 residues. The clonotype comes from a young man in good health and CMV-seronegative. The chain recombines TRBV6-5 with TRBJ1-1; D is possibly TRBD1 (5 bases). Material: PBMCs. The CDR3 region is CASSSRTKPSEAFF. CDR3 coding DNA: TGTGCCAGCAGTTCCCGGACAAAGCCCTCTGAAGCTTTCTTT.